Below are 22 T cell receptor beta chains sequenced from a single sample in a study of blood T cell repertoires in COVID-19. Clones were sequenced by immunoSEQ multiplex PCR, and TCRdb holds only the in-frame ones, with some missing. Among about 110,000 clones listed, roughly 80% were seen once. Sequencing was performed on peripheral blood. The origin of the receptors is an older man with active or convalescent COVID-19.

The chain recombines TRBV12-3 or TRBV12-4 with TRBJ2-4; 8 bases line up with TRBD1. The CDR3 runs 13 residues. Unmatched junction bases numbered 6, after V lost 5 bases and J lost 9 bases. This chain's CDR3 is CASSRQGMGIQYF. CDR3 nucleotides: TGTGCCAGCAGTCGACAGGGGATGGGCATTCAGTACTTC.

The V and J genes are TRBV20-1 and TRBJ1-2; TRBD1 aligns across 9 bases. The germline gives CDR1 DFQATT, CDR2 SNEGSKA (reference sequence). V shed 3 bases and J 5 bases; nucleotides not matched to a gene: 10. The CDR3 sequence is 15 residues long. CDR3 protein: CSASDRDREGYGYTF. The CDR3 DNA is TGCAGTGCTAGTGACCGGGACAGGGAGGGGTATGGCTACACCTTC.

This clone was observed a few times. The chain links TRBV5-1 to TRBJ1-2, with D perhaps matching TRBD1 (6 bases). The CDR3 extends over 14 amino acids. Germline assignment: CDR1 SGHRS and CDR2 YFSETQ. V was clipped by 0 bases and J by 4 bases, with 10 bases between them. DNA for the CDR3: TGCGCCAGCAGCTTGGAAACAGGGTCCTATGGCTACACCTTC. This encodes CASSLETGSYGYTF.

The chain is built from TRBV3-1 (or the pseudogene TRBV3-2) and TRBJ1-2; D not certain. Trimming cost V 1 base and J 4 bases, with 13 bases left between them. Germline loops: CDR1 LGHDT, CDR2 YNNKEL (reference sequence). CDR3 size: 15 residues. The CDR3 coding sequence is TGTGCCAGCAGCCAAGGGGCAGCTTCGACCTATGGCTACACCTTC. Residues: CASSQGAASTYGYTF.

The table lists this clone with a count of one. J is TRBJ1-6 and V is TRBV27; D possibly corresponds to TRBD1 (6 bases). Germline values: CDR1 MNHEY, CDR2 SMNVEV (reference sequence). CDR3 length: 16 residues. V shed 6 bases and J shed 8 bases, with 20 bases lying between them. CDR3 DNA: TGTGCCAGCAGAAAAGGGACACCCGGGATGGATTCACCCCTCCACTTT. This gives the protein CASRKGTPGMDSPLHF.

The V call is TRBV7-9, the J call TRBJ2-1; 10 nucleotides line up with TRBD1. This CDR3 is 16 amino acids long. Germline V gene lookup returns CDR1 SEHNR and CDR2 FQNEAQ (reference sequence). The V gene end was trimmed by 5 bases and the J gene end by 8 bases; junction bases not matched to a gene: 12. The CDR3 is CASSPLKGQGPDEQFF. Here the CDR3 DNA reads TGTGCCAGCAGCCCATTAAAGGGACAGGGGCCCGATGAGCAGTTCTTC.

This clone turned up a few times. The chain recombines TRBV12-5 with TRBJ2-2; TRBD2 agrees at 7 bases. J was trimmed by 4 bases and V by 3 bases; bases with no gene match: 2. The CDR3 covers 14 residues. Germline CDR1 is LGHNT and CDR2 is FRNRAP. CDR3 region: CASGFTGGTGELFF. CDR3 sequence (DNA): TGTGCTAGTGGTTTTACGGGGGGCACCGGGGAGCTGTTTTTT. The full variable domain, completed using reference TRBV12-5 and TRBJ2-2, is DARVTQTPRHKVTEMGQEVTMRCQPILGHNTVFWYRQTMMQGLELLAYFRNRAPLDDSGMPKDRFSAEMPDATLATLKIQPSEPRDSAVYFCASGFTGGTGELFFGEGSRLTVL.

The table lists this clone with a few counts. The chain has TRBV6-5 and TRBJ1-2, with 11 bases aligning to TRBD1. This CDR3 is built from 15 residues. After removal of 2 bases from V and 1 base from J, the junction contained 0 bases not matched to a gene. Germline-derived CDR1 and CDR2 are MNHEY and SVGAGI. This CDR3 reads CASSYGTGGNYGYTF. As DNA, the CDR3 is TGTGCCAGCAGTTACGGGACAGGGGGTAACTATGGCTACACCTTC.

V usage is TRBV28 and J usage is TRBJ2-1, with TRBD2 identical over 11 bases. The germline V gene has CDR1 MDHEN and CDR2 SYDVKM. Germline trimming cut 8 bases from V and 5 bases from J; bases unmatched to any gene: 11. The CDR3 consists of 16 residues. The CDR3 nucleotides read TGTGCCAGCTCCAGGGCGGGGACTAGCGGAAACAATGAGCAGTTCTTC. It specifies CASSRAGTSGNNEQFF.

The rearrangement joins TRBV27 to TRBJ2-2; D is uncertain. Looked up from germline, CDR1 is MNHEY and CDR2 is SMNVEV (reference sequence). Trimming stripped 7 bases from V and 1 base from J, with 13 bases between. This CDR3 has 15 amino acids. The CDR3 nucleotides are TGTGCCAGCACCGAGTCCAGGCTGAACACCGGGGAGCTGTTTTTT. As protein: CASTESRLNTGELFF.

The V and J genes are TRBV30 and TRBJ2-4, with 11 bases identical to TRBD1. The V gene's germline CDR1 is GTSNPN and CDR2 SVGIG (reference sequence). The length of the CDR3 is 14 residues. Trimming cost V 2 bases and J 4 bases; bases outside gene matches: 1. The CDR3 here is CAWSRDRGKNIQYF. In DNA form, the CDR3 reads TGTGCCTGGAGTCGGGACAGGGGGAAAAACATTCAGTACTTC.

The CDR3 loop is CASSPLDGEAFF. In DNA form, the CDR3 reads TGTGCCAGCTCACCACTCGACGGAGAGGCTTTCTTT. The chain is built from TRBV18 and TRBJ1-1, with D unresolved. Germline V gene lookup returns CDR1 KGHSH and CDR2 LQKENI. Trimming stripped 1 base from V and 11 bases from J, with 11 bases between. This CDR3 spans 12 amino acids.

A remark on this clone: Because the CDR3's place on the DNA is in doubt, the DNA is left out and the CDR3 is given as listed by TCRdb. The genes are TRBV2 and TRBJ2-7; the D call of TRBD1 is as the table states it, not checked on the DNA. The CDR3 contains 14 residues when both ends are counted. CDR1 is SNHLY, CDR2 FYNNEI, per germline. CDR3 region: CASSTSGQGYEQYF.

V is TRBV2 and J is TRBJ2-5; 9 bases line up with TRBD2. The CDR3 is 13 residues long. Per the germline V gene, CDR1 is SNHLY and CDR2 is FYNNEI. V dropped 8 bases and J dropped 3; count of bases not matched to a gene: 4. CDR3 sequence (DNA): TGTGCCAGCGGCCGGACTAGCGAAGAGACCCAGTACTTC. Its protein is CASGRTSEETQYF.

The chain links TRBV11-2 to TRBJ1-3, with a tentative D call TRBD1 (6 bases). With 5 bases removed from V and 6 bases from J, the gap between germline ends came to 14 bases. CDR3 length: 14 amino acids. In germline, CDR1 is SGHAT, CDR2 FQNNGV. The CDR3 DNA is TGTGCCAGCAGCCTAAGGACAGAAGAAAACACCATATATTTT. Translating it yields CASSLRTEENTIYF.

This clone was counted once. The genes are TRBV5-6 and TRBJ2-7; maybe TRBD1 (6 bases). Germline-derived CDR1 and CDR2 are SGHDT and YYEEEE. CDR3 length: 14 amino acids. V was cut by 5 bases and J by 2 bases, with 14 bases left in between. Here the CDR3 DNA reads TGTGCCAGCAGAACGTGGGGACAAGCCTACGAGCAGTACTTC. Translating it yields CASRTWGQAYEQYF.

V and J are TRBV28 and TRBJ1-4; 7 positions agree with TRBD1. CDR1 is MDHEN and CDR2 is SYDVKM in the germline V gene. There are 15 residues in the CDR3. With 5 bases clipped from V and 5 bases from J, the junction kept 8 bases outside the gene matches. This chain's CDR3 is CASSPPGQWNEKLFF. The CDR3 coding sequence is TGTGCCAGCAGTCCACCGGGACAGTGGAATGAAAAACTGTTTTTT. The complete variable domain, with remaining parts taken from reference TRBV28 and TRBJ1-4, reads DVKVTQSSRYLVKRTGEKVFLECVQDMDHENMFWYRQDPGLGLRLIYFSYDVKMKEKGDIPEGYSVSREKKERFSLILESASTNQTSMYLCASSPPGQWNEKLFFGSGTQLSVL.

This clone has just one count. The V and J genes are TRBV29-1 and TRBJ2-3; 9 nucleotides match TRBD1. CDR3 length: 16 residues. Germline CDR1 reads SQVTM; CDR2 reads ANQGSEA. J lost 1 base, V lost 3 bases, and 8 bases had no gene match. The DNA of the CDR3 is TGCAGCGTTGACCCCCTGACAGGGGGGGGCACAGATACGCAGTATTTT. Translating gives CSVDPLTGGGTDTQYF.

V and J are TRBV28 and TRBJ2-7; a possible D gene is TRBD2 (6 bases). CDR1 and CDR2 (germline): MDHEN, SYDVKM. Trimming removed 7 bases at V and 5 bases at J, with 18 bases between. CDR3 length: 14 residues. CDR3 in DNA: TGTGCCAGCACCCCGTCCGGGGGAAGTGACGAGCAGTACTTC. Translating it yields CASTPSGGSDEQYF.

The chain carries TRBV12-5 and TRBJ1-1; D is perhaps TRBD1 (6 bases). CDR3 length: 14 amino acids. The germline V gene encodes CDR1 LGHNT and CDR2 FRNRAP. Trimming removed 3 bases from V and 1 base from J, with 9 bases in between. The CDR3 sequence: CASGLQGRNTEAFF. In DNA form, the CDR3 reads TGTGCTAGTGGTTTACAGGGTCGGAACACTGAAGCTTTCTTT.

The chain carries TRBV10-3 and TRBJ2-3; 10 bases line up with TRBD2. Germline CDR1 is ENHRY and CDR2 is SYGVKD. This CDR3 spans 16 amino acids. V lost 1 base, J lost 4 bases, and 5 bases stayed unmatched. The CDR3 reads CAISELASGGPDTQYF. CDR3 in DNA: TGTGCCATCAGTGAGTTGGCTAGCGGGGGCCCAGATACGCAGTATTTT.

The chain joins TRBV12-5 to TRBJ2-1; 8 bases are a match to TRBD1. In germline, CDR1 is LGHNT, CDR2 FRNRAP. Trimming cost V 2 bases and J 6 bases; bases outside gene matches: 0. This CDR3 has 13 residues. The CDR3 nucleotides are TGTGCTAGTGGTTTGACAGGGGGCAATGAGCAGTTCTTC. Residues: CASGLTGGNEQFF.